The 27 T cell receptor beta chains below were found in one sample sequenced in a study of CD8 T cells in ankylosing spondylitis. TCRdb re-called the 5' RACE reads with MiXCR, one entry per CDR3 protein. The data hold about 270,000 distinct CDR3 sequences, with around 32% observed a single time. The specimen sequenced was blood, either unsorted or a sorted T cell fraction (not recorded which). These receptor sequences come from a male donor with ankylosing spondylitis or in good health (not recorded which).

The chain uses TRBV7-9 and TRBJ2-7; TRBD1 aligns across 7 bases. Per the germline V gene, CDR1 is SEHNR and CDR2 is FQNEAQ (reference sequence). The CDR3 spans 12 residues. J gave up 10 bases and V 5 bases, and 8 bases lay outside the gene matches. The DNA of the CDR3 is TGTGCCAGCAGCGGGGACGGACAGGCTCAGTACTTC. It specifies CASSGDGQAQYF.

The chain employs TRBV15 and TRBJ2-5; D gene unclear. The CDR3 extends over 13 amino acids. V lost 5 bases, J lost 0 bases, and 7 bases lay in between. Germline V CDR1 and CDR2: LNHNV, YYDKDF (reference sequence). Written as DNA, the CDR3 is TGTGCCACCAGCGCCGCTTACCAAGAGACCCAGTACTTC. Translation: CATSAAYQETQYF.

This clonotype was counted a few times. V is TRBV5-1 and J is TRBJ2-7; 9 nucleotides line up with TRBD1. Trimming cost V 4 bases and J 4 bases; bases outside gene matches: 6. Germline V gives CDR1 SGHRS, CDR2 YFSETQ. The length of the CDR3 is 14 residues. The CDR3 spells CASSRDRAGYEQYF. CDR3 sequence (DNA): TGCGCCAGCAGCCGGGACAGGGCGGGGTACGAGCAGTACTTC.

V usage is TRBV20-1 and J usage is TRBJ2-1; D is perhaps TRBD1 (5 bases). The ends were cut back, 1 base at V and 9 bases at J, with 10 bases in the middle. The germline V gene encodes CDR1 DFQATT and CDR2 SNEGSKA (reference sequence). The CDR3 covers 12 residues. The CDR3 DNA reads TGCAGTGCTAGAGTCAGGGATACTGAGCAGTTCTTC. Translated: CSARVRDTEQFF.

This chain joins TRBV10-3 and TRBJ1-2; D may be TRBD1 (6 bases). The germline CDR1 and CDR2 sequences are ENHRY and SYGVKD. The length of the CDR3 is 13 residues. V gave up 0 bases and J gave up 5 bases, with 7 bases separating them. The CDR3 nucleotides read TGTGCCATCAGTGAGTCGAGGGGGTATGGCTACACCTTC. Translating gives CAISESRGYGYTF.

This clonotype was seen a few times. V gene TRBV12-3 or TRBV12-4 combines with J gene TRBJ1-2; D gene ambiguous. The CDR3 has 14 amino acids. V was pared by 10 bases and J by 8 bases, with 23 bases between. The CDR3 DNA reads TGTGCCACCGCCTCGGTGGAGGGCGCGGGGGGCTACACCTTC. Its translation: CATASVEGAGGYTF.

The chain has TRBV5-5 and TRBJ2-1, with 8 bases matching TRBD1. Germline trimming cut 0 bases from V and 0 bases from J; bases unmatched to any gene: 5. Germline CDR1 SGHKS, CDR2 YYEKEE (reference sequence). CDR3 length: 17 amino acids. CDR3 amino acids: CASSLDRGSSSYNEQFF. The CDR3 nucleotides read TGTGCCAGCAGCTTGGACAGGGGGTCGAGCTCCTACAATGAGCAGTTCTTC.

This clonotype was observed many times. V is TRBV6-5 and J is TRBJ1-1; D not certain. Germline CDR1 is MNHEY and CDR2 is SVGAGI. The V end lost 3 bases, the J end lost 5 bases, and 4 bases lay between the germline ends. The CDR3 is 11 amino acids. In nucleotides, the CDR3 is TGTGCCAGCAGTTATGGGACTGAAGCTTTCTTT. It translates to CASSYGTEAFF.

The gene calls are TRBV5-6 and TRBJ2-3; 8 bases are shared with TRBD1. Germline V gives CDR1 SGHDT, CDR2 YYEEEE. The CDR3 is 17 residues long. Germline trimming cut 1 base from V and 3 bases from J; bases unmatched to any gene: 10. For the CDR3, the DNA is TGTGCCAGCAGCTTGATTCACAGCAGGGGGCAGACAGATACGCAGTATTTT. Protein sequence: CASSLIHSRGQTDTQYF.

This sequence joins TRBV7-2 and TRBJ2-3; TRBD2 matches 9 bases. CDR3 length: 16 amino acids. Germline-derived CDR1 and CDR2 are SGHTA and FQGNSA. V lost 7 bases and J lost 4; bases outside the gene matches: 12. CDR3 residues: CASNFLAGASPDTQYF. CDR3 in DNA: TGTGCCAGCAACTTCTTAGCGGGGGCCTCGCCAGATACGCAGTATTTT.

In its sample, this clonotype was seen a few times. The chain links TRBV7-2 to TRBJ2-1, with D perhaps being TRBD1 or TRBD2 (5 bases each). This CDR3 has 14 amino acids. V was clipped by 3 bases and J by 6 bases, with 12 bases between them. Germline V CDR1 and CDR2: SGHTA, FQGNSA. The CDR3 DNA reads as TGTGCCAGCAGCTTCGGGGCTAGTTCCAATGAGCAGTTCTTC. This codes for CASSFGASSNEQFF.

The rearrangement links TRBV20-1 to TRBJ2-7, with a possible D match to TRBD2 (7 bases). V dropped 3 bases and J dropped 7 bases, with 19 bases sitting between them. CDR1 and CDR2 from the germline V gene are DFQATT and SNEGSKA (reference sequence). The CDR3 runs to 14 residues. CDR3 coding DNA: TGCAGTGCTAGGGTACGGGGGGCCTTCTTGGAGCAGTACTTC. Its protein product is CSARVRGAFLEQYF.

This chain joins TRBV29-1 and TRBJ2-7; 7 bases match TRBD1. The trim removed 3 bases at V and 3 bases at J, leaving 5 bases unmatched. The germline V gene encodes CDR1 SQVTM and CDR2 ANQGSEA. This CDR3 region has 13 residues. The CDR3 DNA sequence: TGCAGCGTTGATACCCCAGGGGGCTACGAGCAGTACTTC. This translates into CSVDTPGGYEQYF.

The chain is built from TRBV3-1 and TRBJ1-2, with TRBD1 matching over 8 bases. J lost 4 bases, V lost 1 base, and 5 bases had no gene match. Germline loops: CDR1 LGHDT, CDR2 YNNKEL (reference sequence). This CDR3 region has 15 residues. The CDR3 DNA sequence: TGTGCCAGCAGCCAAGGGCAGGGGGCGGTCTATGGCTACACCTTC. This gives the protein CASSQGQGAVYGYTF. Complete variable domain (other parts from reference TRBV3-1 and TRBJ1-2): DTAVSQTPKYLVTQMGNDKSIKCEQNLGHDTMYWYKQDSKKFLKIMFSYNNKELIINETVPNRFSPKSPDKAHLNLHINSLELGDSAVYFCASSQGQGAVYGYTFGSGTRLTVV.

In its sample, this clonotype was seen a few times. This sequence joins TRBV9 and TRBJ2-7; 8 nucleotides line up with TRBD1. The J segment lost 3 bases and the V segment lost 0 bases, leaving 5 bases of the junction unmatched. The CDR3 has 15 amino acids. The germline CDR1 and CDR2 sequences are SGDLS and YYNGEE. The CDR3 DNA sequence: TGTGCCAGCAGCGTAGTGGGGACAGGTCTCTACGAGCAGTACTTC. This gives the protein CASSVVGTGLYEQYF.

This clonotype was observed a handful of times. The rearrangement links TRBV20-1 to TRBJ2-1, with 7 bases lining up with TRBD2. The CDR3 is made up of 11 amino acids. Germline values: CDR1 DFQATT, CDR2 SNEGSKA (reference sequence). J lost 10 bases, V lost 5 bases, and 5 bases had no gene match. This chain's CDR3 is CSAANGGEQFF. CDR3 coding DNA: TGCAGTGCTGCGAACGGGGGGGAGCAGTTCTTC.

This clonotype was found a few times. The chain uses TRBV12-3 or TRBV12-4 and TRBJ1-5, with a possible D match to TRBD1 (6 bases). V was pared by 7 bases and J by 3 bases, with 10 bases between. This CDR3 comprises 13 residues. DNA for the CDR3: TGTGCCAGCACGAACAGGGACAATCAGCCCCAGCATTTT. Translation gives CASTNRDNQPQHF.

The V call is TRBV6-1, the J call TRBJ2-7, with 9 bases aligning to TRBD2. The ends lost 5 bases at V and 6 bases at J; junction bases unmatched: 14. There are 16 residues in the CDR3. Germline-derived CDR1 and CDR2 are MNHNS and SASEGT. This CDR3 is CASSPLSIAGVSEQYF. The CDR3 region has the DNA TGTGCCAGCAGTCCACTATCTATAGCGGGGGTGAGCGAGCAGTACTTC.

V and J are TRBV20-1 and TRBJ1-5, with D possibly matching TRBD1 (5 bases). The V gene's germline CDR1 is DFQATT and CDR2 SNEGSKA (reference sequence). V was pared by 3 bases and J by 7 bases, with 13 bases between. The CDR3 is made up of 13 amino acids. This CDR3 is CSASRQGEQPQHF. Written as DNA, the CDR3 is TGCAGTGCTAGCAGGCAGGGAGAGCAGCCCCAGCATTTT.

This clonotype was detected only a few times. The rearrangement joins TRBV20-1 to TRBJ1-2; D not resolved. Germline loops: CDR1 DFQATT, CDR2 SNEGSKA (reference sequence). The CDR3 extends over 11 amino acids. The V and J ends lost 2 bases and 8 bases respectively, with 9 bases between them. The CDR3 loop reads CSARLGQGYTF. CDR3 coding DNA: TGCAGTGCTAGACTAGGCCAAGGCTACACCTTC.

The rearrangement uses TRBV12-3 or TRBV12-4 and TRBJ2-7; D is possibly TRBD1 (5 bases). This CDR3 spans 13 amino acids. The V gene lost 5 bases and the J gene lost 4 bases, with 12 bases spanning the gap. The CDR3 nucleotides are TGTGCCAGCAGTAGCAGGGAAGATTACGAGCAGTACTTC. This translates into CASSSREDYEQYF.

The rearrangement links TRBV20-1 to TRBJ2-4; tentative D call: TRBD2 (6 bases). CDR3 length equals 13 residues. CDR1 is DFQATT and CDR2 is SNEGSKA in the germline V gene (reference sequence). The CDR3 DNA follows: TGCAGCGGGAGTCTGGACACAAGAAACATTCAGTACTTC. This sequence encodes CSGSLDTRNIQYF.

This sequence joins TRBV3-1 and TRBJ1-2, with unresolved D. The V and J ends lost 1 base and 6 bases respectively, with 9 bases between them. The CDR3 sequence is 13 residues long. Germline assignment: CDR1 LGHDT and CDR2 YNNKEL (reference sequence). The CDR3 bases are TGTGCCAGCAGCCAAGGGAGGTTTGATGGCTACACCTTC. It yields the protein CASSQGRFDGYTF.

The chain carries TRBV29-1 and TRBJ1-1; TRBD1 agrees at 7 bases. The V gene end was trimmed by 8 bases and the J gene end by 4 bases; junction bases not matched to a gene: 13. The CDR3 sequence is 14 residues long. Germline assignment: CDR1 SQVTM and CDR2 ANQGSEA. The CDR3, as DNA: TGCAGCCATCGCGAGGGGGCAGGGGGCACTGAAGCTTTCTTT. Its translation is CSHREGAGGTEAFF.

The chain links TRBV7-9 to TRBJ1-2; D perhaps matches TRBD1 (5 bases). This CDR3 contains 14 residues. Looked up from germline, CDR1 is SEHNR and CDR2 is FQNEAQ (reference sequence). V lost 4 bases and J lost 4, with 13 bases in between. The CDR3, as DNA: TGTGCCAGCAGCTCCTCAGACAGCATCTATGGCTACACCTTC. Translation gives CASSSSDSIYGYTF.

J is TRBJ2-2 and V is TRBV20-1; unclear D gene. Germline V lookup: CDR1 DFQATT, CDR2 SNEGSKA (reference sequence). The CDR3 covers 17 residues. The V end was cut by 0 bases, the J end by 0 bases, with 14 bases between. CDR3 sequence: CSARDRHGRSNTGELFF. CDR3 in DNA: TGCAGTGCTAGAGACCGCCACGGACGATCGAACACCGGGGAGCTGTTTTTT.

This clonotype was seen at least ten times. The chain carries TRBV20-1 and TRBJ1-4; D unresolved. This CDR3 region has 14 residues. The V end lost 5 bases, the J end lost 3 bases, and 13 bases lay between the germline ends. CDR1 and CDR2 from the germline V gene are DFQATT and SNEGSKA (reference sequence). The CDR3 region is CSARPPGANEKLFF. The CDR3 nucleotides read TGCAGTGCTCGCCCACCCGGGGCTAATGAAAAACTGTTTTTT.